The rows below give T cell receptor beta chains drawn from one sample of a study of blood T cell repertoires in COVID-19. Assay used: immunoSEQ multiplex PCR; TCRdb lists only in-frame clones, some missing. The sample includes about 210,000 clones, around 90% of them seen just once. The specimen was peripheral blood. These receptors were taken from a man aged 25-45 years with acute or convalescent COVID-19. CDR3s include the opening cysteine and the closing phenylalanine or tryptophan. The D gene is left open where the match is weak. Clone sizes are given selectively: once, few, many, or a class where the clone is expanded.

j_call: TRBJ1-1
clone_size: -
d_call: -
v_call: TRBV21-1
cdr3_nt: TGTGCCAGCAGCAAAGCGCTTTCCGGGGACACTGAAGCTTTCTTT
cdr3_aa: CASSKALSGDTEAFF

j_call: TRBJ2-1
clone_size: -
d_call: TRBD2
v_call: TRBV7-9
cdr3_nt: TGTGCCAGCAGCACCGACGTACGACTAGCGGGGGGGCAAGAGCAGTTCTTC
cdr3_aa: CASSTDVRLAGGQEQFF

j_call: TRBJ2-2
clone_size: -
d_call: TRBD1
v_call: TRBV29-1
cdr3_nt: TGCAGCGTTGACGACAGGGCGAACACCGGGGAGCTGTTTTTT
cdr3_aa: CSVDDRANTGELFF

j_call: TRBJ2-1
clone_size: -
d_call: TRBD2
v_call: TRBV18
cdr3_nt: TGTGCCAGCTCAATAGTAATGGGCCGGCGACTAGCGGGAGGGAACTCCTACAATGAGCAGTTCTTC
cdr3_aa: CASSIVMGRRLAGGNSYNEQFF

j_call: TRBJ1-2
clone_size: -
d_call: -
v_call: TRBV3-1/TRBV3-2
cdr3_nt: TGTGCCACCGCTCGGGGGGGAAACTATGGCTACACCTTC
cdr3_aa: CATARGGNYGYTF

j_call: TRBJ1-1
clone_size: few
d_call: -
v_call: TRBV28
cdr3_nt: TGTGCCAGCATCCAGAACACTGAAGCTTTCTTT
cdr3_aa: CASIQNTEAFF

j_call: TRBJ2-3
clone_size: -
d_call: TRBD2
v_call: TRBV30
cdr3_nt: TGTGCCTGGAGTGGACTAGCGGGGTCGAGAGATACGCAGTATTTT
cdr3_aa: CAWSGLAGSRDTQYF

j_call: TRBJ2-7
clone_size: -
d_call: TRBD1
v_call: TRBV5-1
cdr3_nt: TGCGCCAGCAGCGTGGACAGGGGACAGGTGGACGAGCAGTACTTC
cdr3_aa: CASSVDRGQVDEQYF

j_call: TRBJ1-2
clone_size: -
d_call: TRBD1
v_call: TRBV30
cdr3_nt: TGTGCCTGGGATACAGGGGATCGCTATGGCTACACCTTC
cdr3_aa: CAWDTGDRYGYTF

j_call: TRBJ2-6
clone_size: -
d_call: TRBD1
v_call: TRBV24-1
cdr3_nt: TGTGCCACCAGTGACTCCGGGACAGGGGCTGGAGGGGCCAACGTCCTGACTTTC
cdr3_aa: CATSDSGTGAGGANVLTF

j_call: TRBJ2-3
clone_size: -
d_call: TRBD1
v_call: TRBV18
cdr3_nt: TGTGCCAGCTCAGACCCGGGACAGGGGGCATGGGATACGCAGTATTTT
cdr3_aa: CASSDPGQGAWDTQYF

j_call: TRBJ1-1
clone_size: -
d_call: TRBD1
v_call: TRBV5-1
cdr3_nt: TGCGCCAGCAGCTCGGGACAGTTTCTCCTCACTGAAGCTTTCTTT
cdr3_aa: CASSSGQFLLTEAFF

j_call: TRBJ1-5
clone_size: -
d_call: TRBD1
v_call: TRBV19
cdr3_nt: TGTGCCAGTAGGACGGACAGGGGCAATCAGCCCCAGCATTTT
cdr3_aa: CASRTDRGNQPQHF

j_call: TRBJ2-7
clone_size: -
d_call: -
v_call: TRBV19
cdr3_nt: TGTGCCAGTAGTCTCCGGAGGTCCTACGAGCAGTACTTC
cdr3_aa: CASSLRRSYEQYF

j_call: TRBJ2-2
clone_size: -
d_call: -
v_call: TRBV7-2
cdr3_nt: TGTGCCAGCAGCTTAGTACCGGTGCGGTCCGCCGGGGAGCTGTTTTTT
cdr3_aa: CASSLVPVRSAGELFF

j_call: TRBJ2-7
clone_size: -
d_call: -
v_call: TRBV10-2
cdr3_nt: TGCGCCAGCACCGGCAGGGTGGAGGGCGAGCAGTACTTC
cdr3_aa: CASTGRVEGEQYF

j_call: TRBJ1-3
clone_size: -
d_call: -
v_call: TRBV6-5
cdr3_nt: TGTGCCAGCTGCCCCAGGGGTCTTAGGTCGGCCACCATATATTTT
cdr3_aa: CASCPRGLRSATIYF

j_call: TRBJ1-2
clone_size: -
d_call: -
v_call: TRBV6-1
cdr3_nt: TGTGCCAGCAGTGAAGCGAGGACAAACCCAGAGGCCTATGGCTACACCTTC
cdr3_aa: CASSEARTNPEAYGYTF

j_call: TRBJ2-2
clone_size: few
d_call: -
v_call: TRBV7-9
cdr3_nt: TGTGCCAGCAGCCCTATTGCCGGGGCAGGGGTTTTGCTGTTTTTT
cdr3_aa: CASSPIAGAGVLLFF

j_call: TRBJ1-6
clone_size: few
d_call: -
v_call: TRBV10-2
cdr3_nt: TGCGCCAGCAGAATGGCCCTTAATTCACCCCTCCACTTT
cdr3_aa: CASRMALNSPLHF